This TCR beta chain derives from a study of blood T cell repertoires in COVID-19. Study information: PBMCs, B-cell-depleted T cells, or T cells were the source of the cDNA or gDNA that made up the material.

With V trimmed by 3 bases and J by 2 bases, 12 bases remained unmatched. CDR3 length: 18 amino acids. The germline CDR1 and CDR2 sequences are MRHNA and SNTAGT. Per the original methods: Amplification with reference gene primers provided the estimates of nucleated cell counts. Clones were read by immunoSEQ multiplex PCR, and TCRdb kept only the in-frame ones, dropping some. The V and J calls and clone size come from that table; D and trimming were worked out from the DNA. The repertoire has 70,000 or so clones, around 89% of them found once; the top ten carry 6.5% to 7.5%. The receptor was derived from an elderly woman with active COVID-19. The sample comprised peripheral blood. J is TRBJ2-3 and V is TRBV6-4; 9 positions match TRBD2. This CDR3 is CASSERAGGPTNTDTQYF. CDR3 sequence (DNA): TGTGCCAGCAGTGAAAGAGCGGGAGGCCCTACTAACACAGATACGCAGTATTTT.